These 8 T cell receptor beta chains were sequenced from one sample in a study of cytomegalovirus exposure and HLA in healthy donors. Both 60 Vbeta primers and 13 Jbeta primers went into the PCR. Produced via immunoSEQ multiplex PCR; TCRdb's table is partial and in-frame only. Of 140,000 to 150,000 clones listed, just under 85% were seen once; the top ten hold roughly 9.7%. The sample taken for sequencing was PBMCs. These receptors were taken from a woman aged 60-70 years in good health and CMV-seropositive.

This clone was seen only a few times. This sequence joins TRBV18 and TRBJ2-6, with unresolved D. V dropped 1 base and J dropped 0 bases, with 13 bases sitting between them. Germline CDR1 and CDR2: KGHSH and LQKENI. The CDR3 has 18 amino acids. The CDR3 sequence: CASSPRKESFSGANVLTF. As DNA, the CDR3 is TGTGCCAGCTCACCACGGAAGGAGTCTTTCTCTGGGGCCAACGTCCTGACTTTC.

This clone appeared a few times. The chain combines TRBV7-3 with TRBJ2-3; 8 positions agree with TRBD2. The germline V gene encodes CDR1 SGHTA and CDR2 FQGTGA. V shed 7 bases, J shed 1 base, and the junction held 4 bases outside the gene matches. The CDR3 consists of 14 residues. The CDR3 reads CASKTSGGTDTQYF. DNA for the CDR3: TGTGCCAGCAAAACTAGCGGTGGCACAGATACGCAGTATTTT.

The chain couples TRBV19 to TRBJ1-2; D unresolved. The V end lost 10 bases, the J end lost 7 bases, and 16 bases lay between the germline ends. The CDR3 consists of 12 residues. From germline, CDR1 is LNHDA and CDR2 SQIVND (reference sequence). In nucleotides, the CDR3 is TGTGCCACCCTAAGAGGCGTAAGTGGCTACACCTTC. The encoded protein is CATLRGVSGYTF. Filled out from reference TRBV19 and TRBJ1-2, the complete variable domain reads DGGITQSPKYLFRKEGQNVTLSCEQNLNHDAMYWYRQDPGQGLRLIYYSQIVNDFQKGDIAEGYSVSREKKESFPLTVTSAQKNPTAFYLCATLRGVSGYTFGSGTRLTVV.

DNA of the CDR3: TGTGCCAGCAGTGACAGGACTAGCGGGAGTACTGAGCAGTTCTTC. Protein: CASSDRTSGSTEQFF. V usage is TRBV6-4 and J usage is TRBJ2-1; TRBD2 agrees at 13 bases. The CDR3 is made up of 15 amino acids. Germline values: CDR1 MRHNA, CDR2 SNTAGT. V lost 2 bases, J lost 9 bases, and 4 bases stayed unmatched.

The rearrangement links TRBV5-1 to TRBJ2-3; D gene ambiguous. V lost 0 bases and J lost 5, with 7 bases in between. Germline values: CDR1 SGHRS, CDR2 YFSETQ. There are 13 residues in the CDR3. The DNA for the CDR3 is TGCGCCAGCAGCTTGGCGGGTGAAGATACGCAGTATTTT. Residues: CASSLAGEDTQYF.

The V gene is TRBV5-4, the J gene TRBJ2-5; 9 bases match TRBD2. The CDR3 consists of 15 residues. Germline V CDR1 and CDR2: SGHNT, YYREEE (reference sequence). V lost 0 bases to trimming and J lost 2 bases; unmatched junction nucleotides: 2. DNA of the CDR3: TGTGCCAGCAGCTTGGGACTAGCGGAGCAAGAGACCCAGTACTTC. It yields the protein CASSLGLAEQETQYF.

The chain combines TRBV7-9 with TRBJ2-2; 7 nucleotides line up with TRBD1. The CDR3 loop spans 16 amino acids. From germline, CDR1 is SEHNR and CDR2 FQNEAQ (reference sequence). The V gene end was trimmed by 4 bases and the J gene end by 4 bases; junction bases not matched to a gene: 9. CDR3 DNA: TGTGCCAGCAGCTCTCCCACCGGGACAGTCACCGGGGAGCTGTTTTTT. Residues: CASSSPTGTVTGELFF. The whole variable domain, remainder taken from reference TRBV7-9 and TRBJ2-2, is DTGVSQNPRHKITKRGQNVTFRCDPISEHNRLYWYRQTLGQGPEFLTYFQNEAQLEKSRLLSDRFSAERPKGSFSTLEIQRTEQGDSAMYLCASSSPTGTVTGELFFGEGSRLTVL.

The rearrangement uses TRBV9 and TRBJ2-1; maybe TRBD2 (5 bases). Germline V gene sequence: CDR1 SGDLS, CDR2 YYNGEE. The germline V and J ends were trimmed by 0 bases and 3 bases, with 13 bases remaining between them. The CDR3 is 16 residues long. The CDR3 here is CASSVASGAIYNEQFF. The CDR3 coding sequence is TGTGCCAGCAGCGTAGCGAGCGGAGCCATCTACAATGAGCAGTTCTTC.